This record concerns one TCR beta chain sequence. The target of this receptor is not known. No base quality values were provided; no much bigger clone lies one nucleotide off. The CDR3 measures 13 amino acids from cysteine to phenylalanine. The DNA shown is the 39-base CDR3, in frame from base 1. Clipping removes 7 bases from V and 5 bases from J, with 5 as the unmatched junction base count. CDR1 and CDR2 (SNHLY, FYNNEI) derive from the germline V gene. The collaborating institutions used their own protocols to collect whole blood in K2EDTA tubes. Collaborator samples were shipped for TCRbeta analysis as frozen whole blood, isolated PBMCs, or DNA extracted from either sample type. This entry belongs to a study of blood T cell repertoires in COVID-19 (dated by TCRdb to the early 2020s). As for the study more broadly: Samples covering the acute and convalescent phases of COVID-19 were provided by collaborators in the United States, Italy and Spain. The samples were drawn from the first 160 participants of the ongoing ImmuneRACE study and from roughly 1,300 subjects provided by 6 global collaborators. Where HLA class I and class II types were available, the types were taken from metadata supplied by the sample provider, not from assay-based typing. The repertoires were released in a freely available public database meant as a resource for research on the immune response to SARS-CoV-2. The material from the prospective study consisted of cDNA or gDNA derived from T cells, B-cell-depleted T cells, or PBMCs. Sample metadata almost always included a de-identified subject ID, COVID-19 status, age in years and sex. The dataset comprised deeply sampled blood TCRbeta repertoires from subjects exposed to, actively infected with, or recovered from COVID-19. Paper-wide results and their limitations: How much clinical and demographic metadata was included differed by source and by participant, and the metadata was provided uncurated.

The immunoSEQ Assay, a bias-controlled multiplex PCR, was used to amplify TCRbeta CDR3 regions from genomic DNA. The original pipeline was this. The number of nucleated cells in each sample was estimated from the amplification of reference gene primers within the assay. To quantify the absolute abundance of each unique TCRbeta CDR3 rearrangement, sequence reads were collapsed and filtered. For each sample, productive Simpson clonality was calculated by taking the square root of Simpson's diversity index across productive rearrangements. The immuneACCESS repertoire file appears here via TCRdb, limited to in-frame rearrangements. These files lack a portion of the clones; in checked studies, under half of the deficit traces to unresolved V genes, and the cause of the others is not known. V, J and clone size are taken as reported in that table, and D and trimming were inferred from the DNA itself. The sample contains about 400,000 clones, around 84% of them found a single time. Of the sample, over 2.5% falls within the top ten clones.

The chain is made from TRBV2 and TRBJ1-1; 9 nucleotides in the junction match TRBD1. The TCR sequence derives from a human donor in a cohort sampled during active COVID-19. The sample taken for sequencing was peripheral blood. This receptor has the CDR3 CASNRDRVTEAFF. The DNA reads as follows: TGTGCCAGCAACCGGGACAGGGTAACTGAAGCTTTCTTT. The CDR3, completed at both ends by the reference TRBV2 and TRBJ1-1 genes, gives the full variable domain EPEVTQTPSHQVTQMGQEVILRCVPISNHLYFYWYRQILGQKVEFLVSFYNNEISEKSEIFDDQFSVERPDGSNFTLKIRSTKLEDSAMYFCASNRDRVTEAFFGQGTRLTVV.